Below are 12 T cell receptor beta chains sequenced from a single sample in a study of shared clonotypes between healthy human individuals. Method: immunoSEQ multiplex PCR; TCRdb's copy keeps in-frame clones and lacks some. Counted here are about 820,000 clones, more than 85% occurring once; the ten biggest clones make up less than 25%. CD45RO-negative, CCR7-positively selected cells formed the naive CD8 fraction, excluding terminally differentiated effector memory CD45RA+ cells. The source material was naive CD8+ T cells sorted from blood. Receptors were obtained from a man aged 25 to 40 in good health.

CDR3 nucleotide sequence: TGTGCCAGTGGGGACAGAGCCTACAATGAGCAGTTCTTC. Protein sequence: CASGDRAYNEQFF. The V and J genes are TRBV27 and TRBJ2-1, with 7 bases identical to TRBD1. Germline-derived CDR1 and CDR2 are MNHEY and SMNVEV (reference sequence). The CDR3 contains 13 residues. The V gene end was trimmed by 9 bases and the J gene end by 2 bases; junction bases not matched to a gene: 4.

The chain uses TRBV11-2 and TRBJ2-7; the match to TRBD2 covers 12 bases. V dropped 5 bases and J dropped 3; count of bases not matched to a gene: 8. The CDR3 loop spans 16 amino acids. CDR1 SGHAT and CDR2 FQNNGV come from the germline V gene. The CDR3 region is CASSPMTSGSIYEQYF. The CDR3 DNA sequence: TGTGCCAGCAGCCCGATGACTAGCGGGAGTATCTACGAGCAGTACTTC.

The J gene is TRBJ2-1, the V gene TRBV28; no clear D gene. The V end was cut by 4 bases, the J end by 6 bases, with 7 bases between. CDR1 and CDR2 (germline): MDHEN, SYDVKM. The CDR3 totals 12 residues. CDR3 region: CASSWAGNEQFF. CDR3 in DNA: TGTGCCAGCAGTTGGGCCGGCAATGAGCAGTTCTTC.

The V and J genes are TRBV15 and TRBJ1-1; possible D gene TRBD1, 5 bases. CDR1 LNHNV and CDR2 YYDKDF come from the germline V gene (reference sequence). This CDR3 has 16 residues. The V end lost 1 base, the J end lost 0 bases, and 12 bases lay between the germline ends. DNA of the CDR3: TGTGCCACCAGCAGAGGGGGGGGTGGTATGAACACTGAAGCTTTCTTT. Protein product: CATSRGGGGMNTEAFF.

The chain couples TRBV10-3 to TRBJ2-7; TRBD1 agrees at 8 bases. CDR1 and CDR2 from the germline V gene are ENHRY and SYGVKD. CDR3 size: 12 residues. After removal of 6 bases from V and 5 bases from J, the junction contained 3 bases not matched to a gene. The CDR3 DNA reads TGTGCCATCAGCCAGGGGGCGGACGAGCAGTACTTC. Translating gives CAISQGADEQYF.

In nucleotides, the CDR3 is TGTGCCAGCAGCGTAGAGGGGACTAGCGGGCCATTCTTC. This translates into CASSVEGTSGPFF. The chain recombines TRBV9 with TRBJ2-1; 12 nucleotides agree with TRBD2. CDR1 is SGDLS, CDR2 YYNGEE, per germline. V shed 0 bases and J 16 bases; nucleotides not matched to a gene: 5. CDR3 length: 13 residues.

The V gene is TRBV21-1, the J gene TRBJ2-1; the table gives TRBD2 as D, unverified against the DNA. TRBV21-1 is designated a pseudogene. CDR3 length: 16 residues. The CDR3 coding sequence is TGTGCCAGCAGCAAAGGTTGGCGGGAGGTATACAATGAGCAGTTCTTC. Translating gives CASSKGWREVYNEQFF.

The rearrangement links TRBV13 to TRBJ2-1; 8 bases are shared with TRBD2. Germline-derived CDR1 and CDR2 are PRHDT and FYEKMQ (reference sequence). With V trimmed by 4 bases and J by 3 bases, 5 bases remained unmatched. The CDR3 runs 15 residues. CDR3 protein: CASSSREGLYNEQFF. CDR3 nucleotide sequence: TGTGCCAGCAGCTCCCGGGAGGGCCTCTACAATGAGCAGTTCTTC.

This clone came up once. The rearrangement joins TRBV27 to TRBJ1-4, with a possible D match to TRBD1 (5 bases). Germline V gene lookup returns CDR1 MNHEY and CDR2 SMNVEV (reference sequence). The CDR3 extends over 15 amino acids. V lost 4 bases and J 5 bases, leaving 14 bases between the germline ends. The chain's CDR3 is CASSSPGLINEKLFF. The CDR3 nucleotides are TGTGCCAGCAGTTCCCCGGGACTGATAAATGAAAAACTGTTTTTT.

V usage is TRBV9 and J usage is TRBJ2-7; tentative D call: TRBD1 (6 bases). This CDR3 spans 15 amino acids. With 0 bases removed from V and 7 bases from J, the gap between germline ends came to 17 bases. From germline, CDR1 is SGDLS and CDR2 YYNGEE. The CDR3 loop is CASSVDRALRGEQYF. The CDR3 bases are TGTGCCAGCAGCGTAGACCGGGCCTTAAGGGGGGAGCAGTACTTC.

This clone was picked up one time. In nucleotides, the CDR3 is TGTGCCAGCAGCCACCAGGGAGAGACCGGGGAGCTGTTTTTT. It encodes CASSHQGETGELFF. The chain has TRBV11-3 and TRBJ2-2; D might be TRBD1 or TRBD2, each matching 5 bases. The CDR3 extends over 14 amino acids. V was cut by 5 bases and J by 5 bases, with 12 bases left in between. Germline V CDR1 and CDR2: SGHNT, YENEEA.

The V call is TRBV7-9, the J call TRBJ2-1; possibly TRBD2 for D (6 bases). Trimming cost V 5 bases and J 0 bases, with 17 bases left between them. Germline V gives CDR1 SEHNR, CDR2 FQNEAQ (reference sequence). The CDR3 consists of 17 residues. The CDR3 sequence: CASSLPGGTGSYNEQFF. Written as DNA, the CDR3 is TGTGCCAGCAGCCTCCCCGGCGGGACGGGCTCCTACAATGAGCAGTTCTTC. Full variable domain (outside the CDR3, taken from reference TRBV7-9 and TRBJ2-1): DTGVSQNPRHKITKRGQNVTFRCDPISEHNRLYWYRQTLGQGPEFLTYFQNEAQLEKSRLLSDRFSAERPKGSFSTLEIQRTEQGDSAMYLCASSLPGGTGSYNEQFFGPGTRLTVL.